The TCR beta chain described here comes from a study of blood T cell repertoires in COVID-19. In the original processing: Quantification of nucleated cells was approximated via reference gene primer amplification. The assay was immunoSEQ multiplex PCR, and TCRdb's table has in-frame clones only and misses some. The V and J calls and clone size come from that table; D and trimming were worked out from the DNA. The profile shows about 400,000 clones, approximately 88% of them singletons. Cohorts were based on clinical histories the participants reported. Per the germline V gene, CDR1 is SGHNT and CDR2 is YENEEA. The CDR3 is made up of 15 amino acids. The V gene end was trimmed by 3 bases and the J gene end by 7 bases; junction bases not matched to a gene: 4.

The chain employs TRBV11-3 and TRBJ2-2; 11 nucleotides line up with TRBD1. The TCR was taken from a woman aged 40 to 49 with acute COVID-19. The sample was PBMCs or T cells enriched from blood (not recorded which). The CDR3, as DNA: TGTGCCAGCAGCTTGGACAGGGGGCTTAGCGGGGAGCTGTTTTTT. Protein sequence: CASSLDRGLSGELFF. Variable domain in full (rest from reference TRBV11-3 and TRBJ2-2): EAGVVQSPRYKIIEKKQPVAFWCNPISGHNTLYWYLQNLGQGPELLIRYENEEAVDDSQLPKDRFSAERLKGVDSTLKIQPAELGDSAVYLCASSLDRGLSGELFFGEGSRLTVL.